This T cell receptor (beta chain) was recovered during a study of beta chain features in type 1 diabetes. Study outcomes and limitations: It was among patients, rather than healthy donors, that naive, central memory and Treg TCRB repertoires appeared more similar. At VDJ recombination sites, type 1 diabetes patients had fewer insertions and more deleted nucleotides.

In the case of this clone: The antigen is undetermined.

CDR1 is SNHLY, CDR2 FYNNEI, per germline. The CDR3 runs to 13 residues. Between the trimmed V and J ends, which lost 6 bases and 2 bases, there was a span of 11 bases. The whole isolated RNA underwent reverse transcription, so sequencing captured expressed TCRB transcripts. TCRdb keeps only in-frame clones here, not all; method: immunoSEQ multiplex PCR. This repertoire shows 450,000 to 600,000 clones, 25% to 35% found once; its top ten account for around 0.065%. Heparinised blood was drawn once per donor, averaging about 116 mL. The authors sorted CD4+ naive, central memory, regulatory and stem cell-like memory cells via CD45RO/CCR7/CD25/CD127/CD95/CD27.

Sequences were obtained from naive CD4+ T cells from blood. The chain uses TRBV2 and TRBJ2-7, with D possibly being TRBD2 (5 bases). This sequence was found in a man in his late teens or twenties in good health. CDR3 region: CASRPRAAYEQYF. CDR3 bases: TGTGCCAGCAGGCCGAGGGCCGCCTACGAGCAGTACTTC.